This T cell receptor beta chain was sequenced during a study of CDR3 diversity in severe acne. V trimming: 4 bases; J trimming: 5 bases; junction bases outside the gene matches: 6. The V gene's germline CDR1 is SGHTS and CDR2 YDEGEE. The CDR3 extends over 15 amino acids. TCRdb re-called the PCR reads through MiXCR, storing one row per CDR3 protein. The sample includes about 90,000 distinct CDR3 sequences, 45% to 50% of them seen just once. The sequence derives from a male donor with severe acne vulgaris. The sample consisted of blood. This chain connects TRBV5-8 to TRBJ2-1; TRBD2 agrees at 10 bases. The CDR3 DNA follows: TGTGCCAGCAGCCCTCTAGCGGGAGACCACAATGAGCAGTTCTTC. Its protein is CASSPLAGDHNEQFF.